This T cell receptor beta chain was captured in a study of blood T cell repertoires in COVID-19. Looking at the study overall: Acute and convalescent COVID-19 samples came from the United States, Italy and Spain.

The CDR3 has 16 amino acids. J was trimmed by 2 bases and V by 4 bases; bases with no gene match: 10. Per the germline V gene, CDR1 is SGHNT and CDR2 is YYREEE (reference sequence). Per the original methods: Nucleated cell number was recorded as an estimate derived from reference gene primer amplification. The method was immunoSEQ multiplex PCR; TCRdb's version includes in-frame clones alone and lacks a portion of them. V and J calls and clone size are as listed in that table; D and trimming were resolved from the DNA. The sample lists about 200,000 clones; 80% to 90% were seen once. The V and J genes are TRBV5-4 and TRBJ2-3; 7 nucleotides match TRBD2. The sequence was obtained from a human donor with active or convalescent COVID-19. The donor label of this sample is uncertain. The sample comprised peripheral blood. CDR3 region: CASSPGLAETTDTQYF. As DNA, the CDR3 is TGTGCCAGCAGCCCTGGGCTAGCGGAAACCACAGATACGCAGTATTTT.